This T cell receptor beta chain was captured in a study of blood T cell repertoires in COVID-19 (TCRdb year 2020). Context from the whole study: Samples from collaborators originated in the United States, Italy and Spain and spanned both the acute and convalescent phases of COVID-19. The prospective study material was composed of cDNA or gDNA derived from T cells, B-cell-depleted T cells, or PBMCs. Subjects who had been exposed to COVID-19, were actively infected with it, or had recovered from it provided the deeply sampled blood TCRbeta repertoires that made up the dataset. The repertoires were made available in a free public database intended to serve as a resource for research on the immune response to SARS-CoV-2. Samples came from the ongoing ImmuneRACE study (first 160 participants) plus 1,254 subjects from 6 global collaborators. A de-identified subject ID, COVID-19 status, age in years and sex were almost always included in the sample metadata. Where HLA class I and class II types were available, the types were taken from metadata supplied by the sample provider, not from assay-based typing. What the study reported, not specific to this receptor: The amount of clinical and demographic metadata varied by source and participant and was provided uncurated.

In the case of this clone: Its antigen is unknown. The input lacks base qualities; no much larger clone sits a single base away.

Whole blood was collected in K2EDTA tubes by collaborating institutions according to the institutions' own protocols. For TCRbeta analysis, collaborator samples were shipped as frozen whole blood, as isolated PBMCs, or as DNA extracted from either sample type. TCRbeta CDR3 regions were amplified from genomic DNA by means of the immunoSEQ Assay, a bias-controlled multiplex PCR. The authors processed their data as follows. The number of nucleated cells in each sample was estimated from the amplification of reference gene primers within the assay. Sequence reads were collapsed and filtered to measure the absolute abundance of every unique TCRbeta CDR3 rearrangement. For each sample, productive Simpson clonality was calculated as the square root of Simpson's diversity index over productive rearrangements. Held by TCRdb, this immuneACCESS table contains in-frame sequences only and omits some clones. Under half of the omission traces to an unresolved V gene where checked; the cause of the rest is unknown. V and J calls and clone size are those listed in that table; D and trimming were worked out from the DNA. This sample comprises 120,000 or so clones, more than 75% of them detected only once. Together, the top ten hold approximately 1.5% of the sample.

The germline ends are 7 bases apart after V is trimmed by 3 bases and J by 2 bases. According to the germline V gene (reference sequence), CDR1 reads GTSNPN and CDR2 reads SVGIG. The CDR3 measures 12 amino acids from cysteine to phenylalanine. The CDR3 DNA has 36 bases and is translated from base 1. Recombination linked TRBV30 to TRBJ1-1, and possibly TRBD1, on 5 matching bases. This receptor was obtained from a human donor in a cohort sampled during active COVID-19. The source material was peripheral blood. The CDR3 protein sequence reads: CAWRTANTEAFF. In nucleotides, the sequence is TGTGCCTGGAGGACAGCTAACACTGAAGCTTTCTTT.